The entry that follows covers one T cell receptor beta chain sequence. These data are taken from a study of CD8 T cells in Susac syndrome. Negative isolation was applied to CD8+ and CD4+ T cells, and FACS enrichment was applied to TEMRA cells. This CDR3 comprises 12 residues. Germline lookup yields CDR1 SGHNT and CDR2 YYREEE (reference sequence). V was shortened by 2 bases and J by 6 bases, with 7 bases between the two germline ends. Random hexamers were used to reverse transcribe the RNA input (about 0.5 to 1 ug). TCRdb fed the immunoSEQ multiplex PCR reads into MiXCR, producing one record per CDR3 protein. This table has some 120,000 distinct CDR3 sequences, around 90% appearing once.

The sample comprised CD4+ T cells from PBMCs. The chain employs TRBV5-4 and TRBJ2-3; the D is unclear. The TCR sequence derives from a human donor in good health. The chain's CDR3 is CASSLRSDTQYF. The CDR3 bases are TGTGCCAGCAGCTTAAGGTCCGATACGCAGTATTTT.